This T cell receptor (beta chain) was sequenced in a study of beta chain features in type 1 diabetes. Study-wide results and limits: VDJ junctions sequenced from type 1 diabetes patients showed fewer insertions and more deletions. Shorter TCRB CDR3s, moderately but significantly so, were found in Type 1 diabetes patients in all four CD4+ subsets. When cDNA is sequenced, cells with high TCR expression could be over-represented. A greater similarity of naive, central memory and Treg TCRB repertoires was seen among patients than among healthy donors.

Trimming took 2 bases from V and 8 from J, leaving 12 bases between them. Germline CDR1 is MGHDK and CDR2 is SYGVNS. CDR3 length: 13 amino acids. Expressed TCRB transcripts were sequenced after all isolated RNA was converted to cDNA. Regulatory, naive and central memory T cell samples averaged approximately 3.9 million reads. Repertoires were generated with immunoSEQ multiplex PCR, while TCRdb's copy carries only in-frame clones and drops some. This table has more than 95,000 clones, approximately 15% appearing once. A remark on this clone: Antigen specificity is unknown.

Sequenced: central memory CD4+ T cells from blood. The V and J genes are TRBV25-1 and TRBJ1-2, with a possible D match to TRBD1 (5 bases). This sequence originates from a young man with type 1 diabetes. The CDR3 nucleotides read TGTGCCAGCAGTGAACGGCAGGGTAGGGGCTACACCTTC. Translating it yields CASSERQGRGYTF.